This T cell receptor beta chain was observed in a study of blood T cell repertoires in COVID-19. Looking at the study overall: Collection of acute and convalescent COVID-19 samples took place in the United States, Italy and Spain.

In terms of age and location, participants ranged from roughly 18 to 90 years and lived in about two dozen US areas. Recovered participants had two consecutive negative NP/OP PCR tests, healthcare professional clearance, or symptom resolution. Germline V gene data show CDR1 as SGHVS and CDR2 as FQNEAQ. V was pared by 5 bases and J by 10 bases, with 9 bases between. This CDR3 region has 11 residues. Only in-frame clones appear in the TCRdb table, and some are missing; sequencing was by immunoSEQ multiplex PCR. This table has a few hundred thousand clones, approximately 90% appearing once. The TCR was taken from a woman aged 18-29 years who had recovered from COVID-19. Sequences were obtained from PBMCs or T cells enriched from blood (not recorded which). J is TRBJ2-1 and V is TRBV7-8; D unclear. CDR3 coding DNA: TGTGCCAGCAGCCCCCTCCAGGAGCAGTTCTTC. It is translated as CASSPLQEQFF.